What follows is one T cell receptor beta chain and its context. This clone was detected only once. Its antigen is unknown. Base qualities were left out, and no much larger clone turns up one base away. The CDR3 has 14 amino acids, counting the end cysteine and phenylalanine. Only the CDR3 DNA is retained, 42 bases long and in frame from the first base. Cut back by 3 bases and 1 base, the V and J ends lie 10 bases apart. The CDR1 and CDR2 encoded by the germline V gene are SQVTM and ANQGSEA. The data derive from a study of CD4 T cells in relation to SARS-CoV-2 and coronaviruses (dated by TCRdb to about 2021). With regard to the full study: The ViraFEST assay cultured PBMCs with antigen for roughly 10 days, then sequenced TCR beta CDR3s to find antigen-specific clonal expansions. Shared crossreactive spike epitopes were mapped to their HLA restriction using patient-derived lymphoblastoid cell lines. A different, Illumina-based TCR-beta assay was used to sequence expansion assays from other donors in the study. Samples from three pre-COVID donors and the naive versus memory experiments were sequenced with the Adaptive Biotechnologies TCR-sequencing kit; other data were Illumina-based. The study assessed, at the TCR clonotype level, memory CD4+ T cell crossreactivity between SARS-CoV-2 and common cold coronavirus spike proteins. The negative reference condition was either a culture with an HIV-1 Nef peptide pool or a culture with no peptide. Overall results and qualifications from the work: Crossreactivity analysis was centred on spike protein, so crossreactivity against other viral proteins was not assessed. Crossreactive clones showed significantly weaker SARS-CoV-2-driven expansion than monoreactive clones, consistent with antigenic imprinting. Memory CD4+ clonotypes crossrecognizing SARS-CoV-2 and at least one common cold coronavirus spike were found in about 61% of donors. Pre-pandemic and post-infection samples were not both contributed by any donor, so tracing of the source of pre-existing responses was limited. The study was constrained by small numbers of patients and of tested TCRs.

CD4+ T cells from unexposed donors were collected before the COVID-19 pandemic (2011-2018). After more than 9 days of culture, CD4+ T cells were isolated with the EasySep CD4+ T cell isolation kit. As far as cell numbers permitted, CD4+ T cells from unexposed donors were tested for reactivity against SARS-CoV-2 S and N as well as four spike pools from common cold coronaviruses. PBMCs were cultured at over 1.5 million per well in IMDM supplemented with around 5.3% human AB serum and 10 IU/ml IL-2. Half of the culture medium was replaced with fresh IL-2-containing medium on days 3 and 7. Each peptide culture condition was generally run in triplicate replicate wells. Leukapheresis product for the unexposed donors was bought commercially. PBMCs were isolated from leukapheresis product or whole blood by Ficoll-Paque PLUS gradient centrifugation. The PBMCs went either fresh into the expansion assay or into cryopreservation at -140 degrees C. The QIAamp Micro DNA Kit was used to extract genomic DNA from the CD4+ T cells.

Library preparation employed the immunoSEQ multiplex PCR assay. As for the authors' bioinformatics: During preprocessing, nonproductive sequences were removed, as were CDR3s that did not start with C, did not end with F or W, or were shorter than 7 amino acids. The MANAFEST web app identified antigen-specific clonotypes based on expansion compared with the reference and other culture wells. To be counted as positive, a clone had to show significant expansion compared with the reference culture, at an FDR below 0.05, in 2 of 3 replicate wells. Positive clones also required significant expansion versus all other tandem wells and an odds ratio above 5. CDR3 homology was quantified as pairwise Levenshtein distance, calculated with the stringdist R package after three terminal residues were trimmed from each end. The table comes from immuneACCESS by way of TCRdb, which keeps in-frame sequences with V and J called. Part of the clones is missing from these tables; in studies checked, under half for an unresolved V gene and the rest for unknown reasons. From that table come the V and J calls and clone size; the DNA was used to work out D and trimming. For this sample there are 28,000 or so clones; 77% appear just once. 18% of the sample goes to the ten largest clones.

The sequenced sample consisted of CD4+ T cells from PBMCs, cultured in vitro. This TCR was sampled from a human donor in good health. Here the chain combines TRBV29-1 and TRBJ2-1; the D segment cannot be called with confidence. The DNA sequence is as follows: TGCAGCGTTGATCTTCCCAGTTCCTACAATGAGCAGTTCTTC. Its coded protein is CSVDLPSSYNEQFF.